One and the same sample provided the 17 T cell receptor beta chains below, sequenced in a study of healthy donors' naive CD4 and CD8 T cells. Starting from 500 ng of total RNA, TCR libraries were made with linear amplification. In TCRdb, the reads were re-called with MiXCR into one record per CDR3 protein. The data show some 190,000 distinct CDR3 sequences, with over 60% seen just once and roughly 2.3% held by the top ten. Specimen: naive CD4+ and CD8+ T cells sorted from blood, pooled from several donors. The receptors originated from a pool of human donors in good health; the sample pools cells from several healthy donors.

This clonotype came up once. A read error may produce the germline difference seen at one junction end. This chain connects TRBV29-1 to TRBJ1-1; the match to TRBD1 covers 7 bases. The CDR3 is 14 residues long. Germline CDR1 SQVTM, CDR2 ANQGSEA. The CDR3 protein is CSVAPDRVKTEAFF. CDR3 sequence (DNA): TGCAGCGTTGCGCCTGACAGGGTGAAGACTGAAGCTTTCTTT.

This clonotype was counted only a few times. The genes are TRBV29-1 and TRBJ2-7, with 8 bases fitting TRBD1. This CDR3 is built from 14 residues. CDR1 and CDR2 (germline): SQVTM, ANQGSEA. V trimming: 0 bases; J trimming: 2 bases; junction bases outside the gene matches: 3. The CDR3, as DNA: TGCAGCGTTGAAGAAGGACAGGGACCCTACGAGCAGTACTTC. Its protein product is CSVEEGQGPYEQYF.

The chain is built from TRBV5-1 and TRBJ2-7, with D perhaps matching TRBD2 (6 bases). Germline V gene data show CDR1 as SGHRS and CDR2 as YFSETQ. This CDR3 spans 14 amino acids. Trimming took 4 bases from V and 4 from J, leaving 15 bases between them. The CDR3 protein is CASSRSGLVYEQYF. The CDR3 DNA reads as TGCGCCAGCAGCCGCTCGGGACTCGTTTACGAGCAGTACTTC.

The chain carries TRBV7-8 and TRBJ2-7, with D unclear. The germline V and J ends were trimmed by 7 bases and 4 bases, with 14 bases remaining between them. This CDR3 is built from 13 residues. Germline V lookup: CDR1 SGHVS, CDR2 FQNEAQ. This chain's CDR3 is CASNYPLGYEQYF. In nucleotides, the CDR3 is TGTGCCAGCAACTACCCTCTTGGGTACGAGCAGTACTTC.

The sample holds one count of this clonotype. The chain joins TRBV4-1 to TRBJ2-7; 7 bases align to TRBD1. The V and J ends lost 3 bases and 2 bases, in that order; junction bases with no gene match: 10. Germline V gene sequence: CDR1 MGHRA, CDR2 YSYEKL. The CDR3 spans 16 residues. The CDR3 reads CASSHPGLDRAYEQYF. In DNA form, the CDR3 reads TGCGCCAGCAGCCACCCGGGTCTAGACAGGGCCTACGAGCAGTACTTC.

The chain's CDR3 is CSTYQAGEQFF. In DNA, the CDR3 is TGCAGCACCTACCAAGCAGGTGAGCAGTTCTTC. The chain combines TRBV29-1 with TRBJ2-1; no firm D call. Trimming pared 8 bases from V and 9 bases from J, leaving 14 bases between. The CDR3 covers 11 residues. Germline CDR1 SQVTM, CDR2 ANQGSEA.

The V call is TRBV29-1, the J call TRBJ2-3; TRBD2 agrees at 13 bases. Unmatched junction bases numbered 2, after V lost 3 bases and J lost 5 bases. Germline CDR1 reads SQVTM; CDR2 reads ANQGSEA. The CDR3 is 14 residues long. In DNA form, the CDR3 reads TGCAGCGTTGATACTAGCGGGAGGGTAGATACGCAGTATTTT. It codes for CSVDTSGRVDTQYF.

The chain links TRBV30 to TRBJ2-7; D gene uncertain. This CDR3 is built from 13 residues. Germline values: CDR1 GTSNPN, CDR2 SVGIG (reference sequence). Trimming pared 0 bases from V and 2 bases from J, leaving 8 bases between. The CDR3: CAWSVSYAYEQYF. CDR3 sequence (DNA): TGTGCCTGGAGTGTTAGCTACGCCTACGAGCAGTACTTC.

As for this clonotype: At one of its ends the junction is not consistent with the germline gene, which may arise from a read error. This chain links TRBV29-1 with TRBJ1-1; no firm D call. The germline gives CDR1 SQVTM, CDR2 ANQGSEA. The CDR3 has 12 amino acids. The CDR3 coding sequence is TGCAGCGTCGAAGGAATTAACACTGAAGCTTTCTTT. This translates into CSVEGINTEAFF.

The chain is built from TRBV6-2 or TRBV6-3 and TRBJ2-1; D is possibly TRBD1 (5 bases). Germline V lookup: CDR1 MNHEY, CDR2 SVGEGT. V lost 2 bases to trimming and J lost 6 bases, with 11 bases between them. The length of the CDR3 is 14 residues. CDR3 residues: CASSYVGQSNEQFF. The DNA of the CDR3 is TGTGCCAGCAGTTACGTCGGACAAAGCAATGAGCAGTTCTTC.

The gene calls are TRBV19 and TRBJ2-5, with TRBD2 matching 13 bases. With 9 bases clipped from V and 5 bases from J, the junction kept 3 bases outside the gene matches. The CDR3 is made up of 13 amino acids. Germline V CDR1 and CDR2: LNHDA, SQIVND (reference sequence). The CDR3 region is CASRLAGGETQYF. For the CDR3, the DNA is TGTGCCAGCAGACTAGCGGGAGGTGAGACCCAGTACTTC.

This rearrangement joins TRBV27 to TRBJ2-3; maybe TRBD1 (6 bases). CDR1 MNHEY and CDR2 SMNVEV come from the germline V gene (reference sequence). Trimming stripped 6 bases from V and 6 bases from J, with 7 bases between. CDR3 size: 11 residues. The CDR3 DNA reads TGTGCCAGCAGACAGGGTGATACGCAGTATTTT. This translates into CASRQGDTQYF.

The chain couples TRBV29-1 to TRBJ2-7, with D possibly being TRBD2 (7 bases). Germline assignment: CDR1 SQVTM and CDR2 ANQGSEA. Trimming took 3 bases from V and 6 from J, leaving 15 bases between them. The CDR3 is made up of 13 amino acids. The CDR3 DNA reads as TGCAGCGTTGAGGCGGGGGCGTCGGGCGAGCAGTACTTC. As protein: CSVEAGASGEQYF.

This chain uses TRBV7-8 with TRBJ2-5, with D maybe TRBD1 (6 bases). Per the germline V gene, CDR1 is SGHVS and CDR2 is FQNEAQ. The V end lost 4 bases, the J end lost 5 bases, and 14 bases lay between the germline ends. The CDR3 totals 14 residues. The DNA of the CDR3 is TGTGCCAGCAGCTCGCTAGGGGGAAGGGAGACCCAGTACTTC. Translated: CASSSLGGRETQYF.

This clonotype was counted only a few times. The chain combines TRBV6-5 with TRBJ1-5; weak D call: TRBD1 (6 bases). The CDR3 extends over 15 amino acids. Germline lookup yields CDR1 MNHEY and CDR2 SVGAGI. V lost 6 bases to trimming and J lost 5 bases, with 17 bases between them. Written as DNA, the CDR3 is TGTGCCAGCAGGGCCGGGACAACGTTGCATCAGCCCCAGCATTTT. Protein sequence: CASRAGTTLHQPQHF.

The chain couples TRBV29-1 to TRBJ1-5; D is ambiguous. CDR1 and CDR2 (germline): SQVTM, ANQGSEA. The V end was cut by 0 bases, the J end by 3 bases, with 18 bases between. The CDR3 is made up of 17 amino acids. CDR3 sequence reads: CSVEDRAAGYFNQPQHF. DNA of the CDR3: TGCAGCGTTGAAGATCGGGCAGCGGGGTATTTCAATCAGCCCCAGCATTTT.

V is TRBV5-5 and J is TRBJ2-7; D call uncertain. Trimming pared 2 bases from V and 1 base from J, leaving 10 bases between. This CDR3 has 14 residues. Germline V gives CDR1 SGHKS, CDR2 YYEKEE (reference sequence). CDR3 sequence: CASSFWTDSYEQYF. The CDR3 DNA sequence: TGTGCCAGCAGCTTTTGGACGGATTCCTACGAGCAGTACTTC.